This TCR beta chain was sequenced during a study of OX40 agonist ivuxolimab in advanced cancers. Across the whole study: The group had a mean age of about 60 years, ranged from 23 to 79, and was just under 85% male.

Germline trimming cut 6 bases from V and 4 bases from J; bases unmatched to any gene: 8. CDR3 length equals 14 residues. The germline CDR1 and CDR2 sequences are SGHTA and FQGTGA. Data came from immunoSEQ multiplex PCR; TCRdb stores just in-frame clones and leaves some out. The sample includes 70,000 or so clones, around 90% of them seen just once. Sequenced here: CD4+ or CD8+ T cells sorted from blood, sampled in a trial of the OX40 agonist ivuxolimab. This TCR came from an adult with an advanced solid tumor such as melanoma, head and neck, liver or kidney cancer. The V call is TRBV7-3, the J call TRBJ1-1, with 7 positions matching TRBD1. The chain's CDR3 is CASRPTGLSTEAFF. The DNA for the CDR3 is TGTGCCAGCAGACCGACAGGGCTGAGCACTGAAGCTTTCTTT.